The source of this T cell receptor (beta chain) is a study of blood T cell repertoires in COVID-19. At the level of the study: Some COVID-19 samples were acute and others convalescent; all came from the United States, Italy and Spain. Sources were T cells, B-cell-depleted T cells, or PBMCs; the material itself was cDNA or gDNA.

This clone has only a few counts. Study processing details: Quantification of nucleated cells was approximated via reference gene primer amplification. The assay was immunoSEQ multiplex PCR, and TCRdb's table has in-frame clones only and misses some. For V, J and clone size, that table is used; D and trimming come from the DNA. The data hold around 120,000 clones, with 65% to 90% observed a single time. CDR3 length: 15 residues. V lost 2 bases and J lost 0, with 10 bases in between. Per germline, CDR1 MDHEN and CDR2 SYDVKM. The rearrangement uses TRBV28 and TRBJ2-5; the D gene is possibly TRBD2 (5 bases). Source material: peripheral blood. The sequence came from an elderly man with acute or convalescent COVID-19. CDR3 residues: CASSLRTGYQETQYF. DNA of the CDR3: TGTGCCAGCAGTTTAAGGACGGGGTACCAAGAGACCCAGTACTTC.